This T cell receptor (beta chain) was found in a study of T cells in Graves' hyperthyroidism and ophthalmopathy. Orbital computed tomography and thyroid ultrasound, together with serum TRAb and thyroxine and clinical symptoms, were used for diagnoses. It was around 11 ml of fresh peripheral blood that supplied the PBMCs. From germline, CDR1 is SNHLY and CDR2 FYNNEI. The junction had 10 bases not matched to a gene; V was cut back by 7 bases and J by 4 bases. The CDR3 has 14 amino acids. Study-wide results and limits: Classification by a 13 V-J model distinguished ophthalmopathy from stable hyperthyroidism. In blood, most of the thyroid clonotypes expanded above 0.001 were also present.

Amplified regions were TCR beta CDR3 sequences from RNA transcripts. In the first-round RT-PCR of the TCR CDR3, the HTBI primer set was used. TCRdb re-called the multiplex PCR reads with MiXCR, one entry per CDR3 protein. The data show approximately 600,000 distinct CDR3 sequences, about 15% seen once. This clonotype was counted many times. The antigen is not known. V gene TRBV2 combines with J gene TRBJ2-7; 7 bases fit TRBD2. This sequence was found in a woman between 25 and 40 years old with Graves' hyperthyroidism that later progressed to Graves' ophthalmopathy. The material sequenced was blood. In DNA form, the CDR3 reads TGTGCCAGCACCCGACGGCGGGAGACTTACGAGCAGTACTTC. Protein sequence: CASTRRRETYEQYF.